The 15 T cell receptor beta chains listed next were all sequenced from one sample in a study of post-analysis software for immune sequencing data. Study-wide results and limits: Comparison of patients with controls showed 4 to 6 TRBV segments more frequent in patients, TRBV5-6, TRBV5-1 and TRBV20-1 among them.

Their specific antigens are unknown. Unique molecular identifiers were built into the TCR beta cDNA libraries. One entry per CDR3 protein results from TCRdb running MiXCR on the PCR reads. This table holds roughly 730,000 distinct CDR3 sequences, 25% to 30% found once. The sample was blood. Every receptor here comes from a girl between 10 and 17 years old with multiple sclerosis.

The chain joins TRBV28 to TRBJ2-3, with TRBD1 as a possible D gene (6 bases). Trimming stripped 6 bases from V and 0 bases from J, with 16 bases between. Germline CDR1 MDHEN, CDR2 SYDVKM. The CDR3 has 16 residues. Here the CDR3 DNA reads TGTGCCAGCAGCGGAAACAGGGTGGTGAGCACAGATACGCAGTATTTT. It codes for CASSGNRVVSTDTQYF.

Note on this clonotype: The junction and the germline gene differ at one end; a read error may be behind it. The rearrangement joins TRBV7-2 to TRBJ2-7, with D possibly called TRBD1 or TRBD2 (5 bases each). CDR3 length equals 15 residues. Germline CDR1 and CDR2: SGHTA and FQGNSA. Here the CDR3 reads CASSLAGTQNYGQYF. For the CDR3, the DNA is TGTGCCAGCAGCTTAGCCGGGACGCAAAACTACGGGCAGTACTTC.

This CDR3 reads CASSATSGYVNEQFF. Written as DNA, the CDR3 is TGTGCCAGCAGCGCGACTAGCGGTTACGTCAATGAGCAGTTCTTC. The V and J genes are TRBV6-4 and TRBJ2-1, with TRBD2 matching over 9 bases. This CDR3 has 15 amino acids. V lost 6 bases and J lost 6; bases outside the gene matches: 9. Germline V lookup: CDR1 MRHNA, CDR2 SNTAGT.

This chain joins TRBV7-2 and TRBJ2-7; 7 nucleotides agree with TRBD1. Germline-derived CDR1 and CDR2 are SGHTA and FQGNSA. This CDR3 spans 14 amino acids. Germline trimming cut 6 bases from V and 2 bases from J; bases unmatched to any gene: 7. CDR3 sequence: CASRRQGPAYEQYF. The CDR3 DNA reads TGTGCCAGCAGAAGACAGGGCCCCGCCTACGAGCAGTACTTC.

The sample holds many counts of this clonotype. This chain connects TRBV25-1 to TRBJ2-4; 8 bases map to TRBD1. J gave up 9 bases and V 6 bases, and 7 bases lay outside the gene matches. The CDR3 runs to 13 residues. Germline loops: CDR1 MGHDK, CDR2 SYGVNS. CDR3 sequence (DNA): TGTGCCAGCAGCGAAGGACAGGGTAGCATTCAGTACTTC. Its protein product is CASSEGQGSIQYF.

The chain has TRBV10-1 and TRBJ2-1; tentative D call: TRBD2 (5 bases). Germline assignment: CDR1 WNHNN and CDR2 SYGVQD (reference sequence). This CDR3 is built from 16 residues. The ends were cut back, 0 bases at V and 4 bases at J, with 13 bases in the middle. The CDR3 DNA reads as TGCGCCAGCAGTGAGTCGGGTGAGCGGAATTACAATGAGCAGTTCTTC. Protein: CASSESGERNYNEQFF.

A note on this clonotype: At one end the junction does not follow the germline gene, possibly because of a read error. The V call is TRBV5-1, the J call TRBJ2-3, with 7 bases that match TRBD2. Germline values: CDR1 SGHRS, CDR2 YFSETQ. The CDR3 sequence is 17 residues long. The CDR3 sequence is CASSLEPVGTNTDAQYF. The CDR3 nucleotides read TGCGCCAGCAGCTTGGAACCCGTGGGGACTAACACAGATGCGCAGTATTTT.

Ten or more counts support this clonotype. The chain is built from TRBV29-1 and TRBJ1-2; D gene ambiguous. This CDR3 has 11 amino acids. Germline loops: CDR1 SQVTM, CDR2 ANQGSEA. V dropped 7 bases and J dropped 3 bases, with 9 bases sitting between them. The CDR3 loop is CSADGDYGYTF. The CDR3 DNA sequence: TGCAGCGCGGACGGGGACTATGGCTACACCTTC. The whole variable domain, filled in from reference TRBV29-1 and TRBJ1-2, reads SAVISQKPSRDICQRGTSLTIQCQVDSQVTMMFWYRQQPGQSLTLIATANQGSEATYESGFVIDKFPISRPNLTFSTLTVSNMSPEDSSIYLCSADGDYGYTFGSGTRLTVV.

This clonotype was counted ten times or more. The gene calls are TRBV6-6 and TRBJ2-7; 7 bases are shared with TRBD1. The CDR3 runs to 14 residues. J was trimmed by 4 bases and V by 10 bases; bases with no gene match: 13. Per germline, CDR1 MNHNY and CDR2 SVGAGI (reference sequence). The CDR3 region has the DNA TGTGCCACCCTCCTCCAAGCAGGGGGTTACGAGCAGTACTTC. As protein: CATLLQAGGYEQYF.

This sequence joins TRBV5-1 and TRBJ2-3; TRBD1 agrees at 10 bases. The CDR3 covers 15 residues. Losses at the gene ends were 6 bases for V and 5 bases for J; bases not matched to a gene: 9. Germline lookup yields CDR1 SGHRS and CDR2 YFSETQ. The CDR3 protein is CASTRDRGTIDTQYF. CDR3 nucleotide sequence: TGCGCCAGCACCCGGGACAGGGGCACTATAGATACGCAGTATTTT.

The chain employs TRBV4-1 and TRBJ2-5; weak D call: TRBD2 (5 bases). Looked up from germline, CDR1 is MGHRA and CDR2 is YSYEKL. This CDR3 has 14 amino acids. The V end lost 4 bases, the J end lost 5 bases, and 14 bases lay between the germline ends. CDR3 nucleotides: TGCGCCAGCAGCCTCGGACCCGGGGTCGAGACCCAGTACTTC. Protein: CASSLGPGVETQYF.

The rearrangement joins TRBV28 to TRBJ1-3; 7 nucleotides agree with TRBD1. Trimming took 3 bases from V and 0 from J; bases not matched to a gene: 2. Germline V gene sequence: CDR1 MDHEN, CDR2 SYDVKM. CDR3 size: 15 residues. The CDR3 protein is CASSFGTASGNTIYF. The CDR3, as DNA: TGTGCCAGCAGTTTCGGGACAGCCTCTGGAAACACCATATATTTT.

In this sample, this clonotype turned up a few times. The rearrangement joins TRBV12-3 or TRBV12-4 to TRBJ2-1; no firm D call. V was shortened by 2 bases and J by 5 bases, with 25 bases between the two germline ends. This CDR3 has 19 amino acids. This chain's CDR3 is CASSLPPPWKSRDDNEQFF. CDR3 coding DNA: TGTGCCAGCAGTTTACCCCCTCCGTGGAAAAGCCGAGACGACAATGAGCAGTTCTTC.

The CDR3 nucleotides read TGTGCCATCAGTGATAACATACAGGGAAGTGGCTATGGCTACACCTTC. It translates to CAISDNIQGSGYGYTF. The chain links TRBV10-3 to TRBJ1-2; tentatively, D is TRBD1 (6 bases). Germline lookup yields CDR1 ENHRY and CDR2 SYGVKD. Deletions cut 3 bases from V and 4 bases from J, with 18 bases between. The CDR3 consists of 16 residues.

The chain links TRBV29-1 to TRBJ2-5; 7 bases are a match to TRBD2. J was trimmed by 5 bases and V by 6 bases; bases with no gene match: 12. The CDR3 is made up of 14 amino acids. Germline V gene sequence: CDR1 SQVTM, CDR2 ANQGSEA. The CDR3 spells CSVVLAAAGETQYF. The CDR3 coding sequence is TGCAGCGTGGTGCTAGCGGCCGCAGGGGAGACCCAGTACTTC.